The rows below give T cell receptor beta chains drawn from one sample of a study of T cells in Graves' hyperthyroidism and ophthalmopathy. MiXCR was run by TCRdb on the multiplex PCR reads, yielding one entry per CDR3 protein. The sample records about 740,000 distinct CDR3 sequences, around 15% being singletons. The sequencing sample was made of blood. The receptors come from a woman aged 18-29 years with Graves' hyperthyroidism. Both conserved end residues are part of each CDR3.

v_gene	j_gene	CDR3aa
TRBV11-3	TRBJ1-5	CASSLGEGGSNQPQHF
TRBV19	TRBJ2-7	CASSYAVDRYEQYF
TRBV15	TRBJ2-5	CATTTEGPRETQYF
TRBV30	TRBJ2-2	CAWRQGIDTGELFF
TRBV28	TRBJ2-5	CASSALRGPGYF
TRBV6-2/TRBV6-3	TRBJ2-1	CASSAAPGLAGNEQFF
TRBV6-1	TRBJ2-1	CASSPHTATSGFDEQFF
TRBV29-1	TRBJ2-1	CSVAVHEQFF
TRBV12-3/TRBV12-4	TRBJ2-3	CASSLSGRITDTQYF
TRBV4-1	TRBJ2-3	CASTGVAGGSTDTQYF
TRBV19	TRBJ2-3	CASSPLQGGYTDTQYF
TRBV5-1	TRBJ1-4	CASQKSARASEKLFF
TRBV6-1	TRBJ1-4	CASSRRQGINEKLFF
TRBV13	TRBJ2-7	CASSSTSGRAYEQYF
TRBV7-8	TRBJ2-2	CASSSEPGLAGGPGGTGELFF
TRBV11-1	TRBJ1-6	CASSLAQNSPLHF
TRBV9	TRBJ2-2	CASSVAPRQGFVGRVTGELFF
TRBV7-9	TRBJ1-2	CASSLGDPTFSDTF
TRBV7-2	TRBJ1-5	CASSLEAGQPQHF
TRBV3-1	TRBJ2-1	CASGRSYNEQFF
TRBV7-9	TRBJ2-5	CASSSAGDDQETQYF
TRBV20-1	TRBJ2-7	CSARKGDRGEQYF
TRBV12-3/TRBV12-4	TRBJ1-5	CASTHGTGGAAINQPQHF
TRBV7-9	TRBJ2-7	CASRGASGNYEQYF
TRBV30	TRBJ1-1	CASQGAREAFF
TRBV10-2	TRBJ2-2	CAISVRNAGELFF
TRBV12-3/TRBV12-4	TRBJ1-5	CASSFSPGEPQHF
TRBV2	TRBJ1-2	CATGSGYGYTF
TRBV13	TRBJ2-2	CASSWLAGWNTGELFF
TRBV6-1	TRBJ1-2	CATRGAGGAGYTF
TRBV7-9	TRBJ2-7	CASSHGSRNEQYF
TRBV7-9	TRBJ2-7	CASSTPGDQDEQYF
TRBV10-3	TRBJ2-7	CAISGDSEQHF
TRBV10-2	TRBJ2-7	CASSPTGEYYEQYF
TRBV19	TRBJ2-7	CASSINSAAYEQYF
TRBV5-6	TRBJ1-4	CASSRTLDNNEKLFF
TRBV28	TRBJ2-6	CASSATGPGANVLTF
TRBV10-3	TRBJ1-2	CAISESYGYTF
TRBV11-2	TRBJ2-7	CASSLPPTVTSGSYEQYF
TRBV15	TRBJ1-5	CATSRAPGQPQHF
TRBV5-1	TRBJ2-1	CASSPYIAGPYNEQFF